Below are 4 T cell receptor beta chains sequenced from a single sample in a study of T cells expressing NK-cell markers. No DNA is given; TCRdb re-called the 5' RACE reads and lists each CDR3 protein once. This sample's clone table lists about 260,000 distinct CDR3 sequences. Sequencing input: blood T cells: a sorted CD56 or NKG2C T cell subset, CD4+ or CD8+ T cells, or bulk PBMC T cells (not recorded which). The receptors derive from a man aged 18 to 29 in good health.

This CDR3 is CSARVPGLAGYEQYF. The chain is built from TRBV20-1 and TRBJ2-7; TCRdb returns TRBD2, unconfirmable since there is no DNA. Germline V lookup: CDR1 DFQATT, CDR2 SNEGSKA (reference sequence). The CDR3 is made up of 15 amino acids.

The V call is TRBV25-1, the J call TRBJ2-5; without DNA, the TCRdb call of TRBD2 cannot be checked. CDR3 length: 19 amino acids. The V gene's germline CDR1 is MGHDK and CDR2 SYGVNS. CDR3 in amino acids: CASSDVFEGVAGVRETQYF.

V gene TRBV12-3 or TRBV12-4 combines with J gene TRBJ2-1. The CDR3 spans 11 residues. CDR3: CASLEWREQFF.

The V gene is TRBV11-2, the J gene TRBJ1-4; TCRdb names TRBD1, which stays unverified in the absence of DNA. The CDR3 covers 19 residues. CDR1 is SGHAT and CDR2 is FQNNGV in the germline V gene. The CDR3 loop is CASSPSRDRVGWGNEKLFF.